This record concerns one T cell receptor beta chain sequence. This sample was included in a study of blood T cell repertoires in COVID-19. Study overall: Specimens from acute and convalescent COVID-19 originated in the United States, Italy and Spain.

The data were produced by immunoSEQ multiplex PCR, yet TCRdb's version contains in-frame clones alone and is incomplete. The sample holds 100,000 to 150,000 clones, more than 70% seen once. This sequence originates from a woman of 80 years or more with COVID-19, enrolled during active disease. Source material: peripheral blood.

CDR3 sequence reads: CASSFQDREFGYTF. The DNA for the CDR3 is TGTGCCAGCAGTTTCCAGGACAGGGAGTTCGGCTACACCTTC. The chain joins TRBV28 to TRBJ1-2; 8 bases are shared with TRBD1. The V segment lost 3 bases and the J segment 8 bases; nucleotides outside the gene matches: 8. CDR1 is MDHEN and CDR2 is SYDVKM in the germline V gene. The CDR3 loop spans 14 amino acids.